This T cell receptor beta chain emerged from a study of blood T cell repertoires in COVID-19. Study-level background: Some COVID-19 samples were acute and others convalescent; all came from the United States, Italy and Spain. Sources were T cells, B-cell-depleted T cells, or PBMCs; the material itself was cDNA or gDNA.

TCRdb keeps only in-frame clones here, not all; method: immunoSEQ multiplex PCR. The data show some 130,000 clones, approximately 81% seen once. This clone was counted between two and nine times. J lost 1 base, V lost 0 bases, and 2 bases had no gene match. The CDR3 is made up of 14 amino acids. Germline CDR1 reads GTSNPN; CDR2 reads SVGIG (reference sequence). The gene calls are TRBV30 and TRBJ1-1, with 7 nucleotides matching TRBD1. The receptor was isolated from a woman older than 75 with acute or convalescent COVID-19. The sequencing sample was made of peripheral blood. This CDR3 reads CAWSVGGTNTEAFF. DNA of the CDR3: TGTGCCTGGAGTGTAGGGGGCACGAACACTGAAGCTTTCTTT.